This entry is about one T cell receptor (beta chain). Its target is unknown. Libraries were made from RNA as TCR cDNA, using a modified protocol. TCRdb passed the 5' RACE reads through MiXCR, listing each CDR3 protein once. Of 300,000 to 450,000 distinct CDR3 sequences listed, 28% were seen once; the top ten hold 6% to 7%. This sample is part of a study of identical twins' blood T cells. In the study overall: Some 52 million reads came from roughly 12 libraries, six alpha, six beta.

The germline V and J ends were trimmed by 0 bases and 6 bases, with 11 bases remaining between them. CDR3 length: 15 amino acids. Notes on the study in general: V gene usage reportedly matched far better within twin pairs than unrelated donors.

This TCR came from a woman between 18 and 49 years old in good health. The sequenced sample consisted of PBMCs. The rearrangement links TRBV12-3 or TRBV12-4 to TRBJ1-4; a possible D gene is TRBD1 (5 bases). The CDR3 reads CASSLADLGHEKLFF. The CDR3, as DNA: TGTGCCAGCAGTTTAGCGGATTTGGGACATGAAAAACTGTTTTTT.